This section outlines one T cell receptor (beta chain) sequence together with its context. One entry per CDR3 protein results from TCRdb running MiXCR on the RACE reads. The table has nearly 350,000 distinct CDR3 sequences, under 9% seen once. These data are taken from a study of human T cells and chemical hapten exposure. The V gene's germline CDR1 is DFQATT and CDR2 SNEGSKA (reference sequence). This CDR3 comprises 13 residues. The ends were cut back, 5 bases at V and 0 bases at J, with 10 bases in the middle. Time point noted: patch test 1, 2 weeks after DPC sensitization. Treatment denoted: therapeutic diphenylcyclopropenone sensitization with weekly scalp DPC.

V usage is TRBV20-1 and J usage is TRBJ1-1; D remains unclear. The sample here was whole blood, taken in connection with sensitization to the hapten diphenylcyclopropenone (DPC). This clonotype was sampled from a woman aged 18-35 years with alopecia areata. Some clones in this sample may be carry-over from other donors' samples. CDR3 DNA: TGCAGTGCTCCAGGAGAAATGAACACTGAAGCTTTCTTT. Translation gives CSAPGEMNTEAFF.